The rows below give T cell receptor beta chains drawn from one sample of a study of T cell responses to AZD1222 COVID-19 vaccine. Sequencing was performed with immunoSEQ multiplex PCR; in TCRdb, only in-frame clones are kept and a portion is missing. This table holds fewer than 110,000 clones, 90% found once. This material consisted of peripheral blood, taken on day 0 of AZD1222 vaccination. These TCRs come from an adult in good health. CDR3s include the opening cysteine and the closing phenylalanine or tryptophan. A D gene is named only where the DNA matches it firmly. Clone size is given for some rows only: seen once, a few or many times, or a class if the clone is expanded.

>-|TRBJ1-1|12|-|TRBV3-1/TRBV3-2
CASSFPNTEAFF
TGTGCCAGCAGCTTTCCAAACACTGAAGCTTTCTTT
>-|TRBJ2-7|15|TRBD1|TRBV27
CASSLLGQGVYEQYF
TGTGCCAGCAGCCTACTGGGACAGGGGGTCTACGAGCAGTACTTC
>-|TRBJ2-2|14|-|TRBV19
CASSQPGGNGELFF
TGTGCCAGTAGCCAACCAGGGGGGAACGGGGAGCTGTTTTTT
>-|TRBJ2-2|16|TRBD1|TRBV5-4
CASSLGRGQVTGELFF
TGTGCCAGCAGCTTGGGGCGGGGACAGGTCACCGGGGAGCTGTTTTTT
>-|TRBJ1-6|14|-|TRBV4-1
CASSQEVGGSPLHF
TGCGCCAGCAGCCAAGAGGTAGGGGGTTCACCCCTCCACTTT
>-|TRBJ2-7|13|TRBD2|TRBV19
CASSMGGGYEQYF
TGTGCCAGTAGTATGGGCGGGGGGTACGAGCAGTACTTC
>-|TRBJ2-7|13|-|TRBV5-4
CASSLWGRFEQYF
TGTGCCAGCAGCTTGTGGGGGCGCTTCGAGCAGTACTTC
>-|TRBJ1-1|14|-|TRBV11-2
CASSLDWDGAEAFF
TGTGCCAGCAGCTTAGATTGGGACGGAGCTGAAGCTTTCTTT
>once|TRBJ1-5|14|TRBD1|TRBV6-5
CASSQDRKGQPQHF
TGTGCCAGCAGCCAGGACAGGAAGGGTCAGCCCCAGCATTTT
>-|TRBJ2-7|12|-|TRBV2
CASSEVGAEQYF
TGTGCCAGCAGTGAGGTAGGGGCCGAGCAGTACTTC
>-|TRBJ2-3|14|TRBD1|TRBV7-3
CASSTGQGIDTQYF
TGTGCCAGCAGCACGGGACAGGGGATAGATACGCAGTATTTT
>-|TRBJ2-7|15|-|TRBV6-1
CASSETPGGPYEQYF
TGTGCCAGCAGTGAGACTCCTGGGGGCCCCTACGAGCAGTACTTC